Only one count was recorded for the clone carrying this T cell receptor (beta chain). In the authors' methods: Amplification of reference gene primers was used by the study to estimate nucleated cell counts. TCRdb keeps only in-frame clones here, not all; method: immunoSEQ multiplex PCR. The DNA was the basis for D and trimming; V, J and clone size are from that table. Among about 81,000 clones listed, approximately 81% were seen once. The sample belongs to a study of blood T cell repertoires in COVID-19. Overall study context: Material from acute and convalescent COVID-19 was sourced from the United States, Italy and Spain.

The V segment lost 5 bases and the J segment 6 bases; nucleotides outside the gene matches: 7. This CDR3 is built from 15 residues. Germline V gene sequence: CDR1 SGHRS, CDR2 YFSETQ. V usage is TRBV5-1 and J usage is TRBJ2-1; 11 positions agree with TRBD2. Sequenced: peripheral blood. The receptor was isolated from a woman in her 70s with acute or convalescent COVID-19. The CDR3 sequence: CASRLAGDGFNEQFF. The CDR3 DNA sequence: TGCGCCAGCAGACTAGCGGGAGACGGGTTCAATGAGCAGTTCTTC.